Each of the 27 T cell receptor beta chains below was sequenced from the same sample in a study of T cells after yellow fever vaccination. Via MiXCR, TCRdb re-called the 5' RACE reads, giving one row per CDR3 protein. The sample carries about 340,000 distinct CDR3 sequences, 8.7% recorded once. Sequenced material: PBMCs, taken on the day of the first yellow fever vaccination. These receptor sequences come from a man younger than 35 who received the YFV17D yellow fever vaccine.

On this clonotype itself: The junction does not match germline at one end; this may be a read error. This sequence joins TRBV15 and TRBJ1-4; D gene ambiguous. Germline CDR1 LNHNV, CDR2 YYDKDF (reference sequence). The CDR3 loop spans 16 amino acids. The CDR3 sequence is CATSRDLERTKEKLFF. CDR3 nucleotide sequence: TGTGCCACCAGCAGAGATCTTGAACGGACTAAGGAAAAACTGTTTTTT.

The genes are TRBV11-2 and TRBJ2-7; the D call may be TRBD1 or TRBD2 (7 bases each). Germline V gene sequence: CDR1 SGHAT, CDR2 FQNNGV. The CDR3 length is 13 residues. The V gene lost 6 bases and the J gene lost 7 bases, with 16 bases spanning the gap. The CDR3 protein is CASSRQGGREQYF. In nucleotides, the CDR3 is TGTGCCAGCAGTAGACAGGGAGGGAGGGAGCAGTACTTC.

The V call is TRBV4-2, the J call TRBJ1-5; D might be TRBD1 (5 bases). Germline-derived CDR1 and CDR2 are LGHNA and YNFKEQ. The germline V and J ends were trimmed by 0 bases and 6 bases, with 12 bases remaining between them. CDR3 length: 15 residues. In nucleotides, the CDR3 is TGTGCCAGCAGCCAAGAGTGGGGGATGAGTCAGCCCCAGCATTTT. It specifies CASSQEWGMSQPQHF.

The chain uses TRBV20-1 and TRBJ2-1; D not resolved. The CDR3 is 13 amino acids. Trimming pared 3 bases from V and 9 bases from J, leaving 15 bases between. The germline V gene encodes CDR1 DFQATT and CDR2 SNEGSKA (reference sequence). In DNA, the CDR3 is TGCAGTGCTAGCCTCCCTACCCAAAGTGAGCAGTTCTTC. Amino acids: CSASLPTQSEQFF.

CDR3 loop: CASSHFPITSTGELFF. CDR3 coding DNA: TGCGCCAGCAGCCACTTTCCCATAACGAGTACCGGGGAGCTGTTTTTT. The gene calls are TRBV4-1 and TRBJ2-2; no clear D. The germline gives CDR1 MGHRA, CDR2 YSYEKL. The CDR3 is made up of 16 amino acids. The germline V and J ends were trimmed by 3 bases and 5 bases, with 16 bases remaining between them.

Concerning this clonotype: One end of the junction varies from germline; a read error may be responsible. The CDR3 DNA sequence: TGCAGTGCCAGAGAGGGGGAGACCGCTAATCAGCCCCAGCATTTT. Protein sequence: CSAREGETANQPQHF. The chain recombines TRBV20-1 with TRBJ1-5; TRBD1 might be the D (6 bases). Germline lookup yields CDR1 DFQATT and CDR2 SNEGSKA (reference sequence). This CDR3 has 15 amino acids.

This clonotype was observed at least ten times. The chain uses TRBV6-6 and TRBJ1-2; no clear D gene. This CDR3 has 13 amino acids. V lost 7 bases to trimming and J lost 8 bases, with 17 bases between them. The germline CDR1 and CDR2 sequences are MNHNY and SVGAGI (reference sequence). CDR3 region: CASTDMGLEGYTF. In DNA, the CDR3 is TGTGCCAGCACCGACATGGGGTTAGAGGGCTACACCTTC.

The CDR3 sequence: CAIGGIRDTEAFF. The CDR3 DNA follows: TGTGCCATCGGGGGGATCAGGGACACTGAAGCTTTCTTT. The chain uses TRBV10-3 and TRBJ1-1, with D possibly TRBD1 on 5 matching bases. Trimming stripped 8 bases from V and 3 bases from J, with 13 bases between. CDR3 size: 13 residues. From germline, CDR1 is ENHRY and CDR2 SYGVKD.

The V call is TRBV4-1, the J call TRBJ1-3; the D is unclear. V lost 1 base and J lost 2, with 9 bases in between. The CDR3 is 15 amino acids. CDR1 MGHRA and CDR2 YSYEKL come from the germline V gene. Written as DNA, the CDR3 is TGCGCCAGCAGCCAAGGTGAAAAGACTGGAAACACCATATATTTT. Its translation: CASSQGEKTGNTIYF.

In this sample, this clonotype turned up many times. The chain uses TRBV6-1 and TRBJ2-5; 9 bases agree with TRBD2. After removal of 6 bases from V and 7 bases from J, the junction contained 9 bases not matched to a gene. The CDR3 extends over 14 amino acids. Germline assignment: CDR1 MNHNS and CDR2 SASEGT. The CDR3 bases are TGTGCCAGCAGCCCGGGACTAGCCCACCGGACCCAGTACTTC. This encodes CASSPGLAHRTQYF.

This clonotype was found a few times. The rearrangement links TRBV4-3 to TRBJ1-6; D might be TRBD1 (5 bases). Germline assignment: CDR1 LGHNA and CDR2 YSLEER. V lost 4 bases, J lost 3 bases, and 10 bases lay in between. This CDR3 region has 15 residues. The CDR3 here is CASSRGSLYNSPLHF. DNA of the CDR3: TGCGCCAGCAGCCGGGGCAGCCTCTATAATTCACCCCTCCACTTT.

V is TRBV5-1 and J is TRBJ2-3; D call uncertain. The V gene lost 5 bases and the J gene lost 4 bases, with 11 bases spanning the gap. This CDR3 contains 13 residues. Germline lookup yields CDR1 SGHRS and CDR2 YFSETQ. As DNA, the CDR3 is TGCGCCAGCAGTCCGACCGTATCAGATACGCAGTATTTT. As protein: CASSPTVSDTQYF.

The sample holds many counts of this clonotype. The chain is built from TRBV7-6 and TRBJ2-2, with D perhaps being TRBD1 or TRBD2 (6 bases each). The V gene lost 7 bases and the J gene lost 7 bases, with 16 bases spanning the gap. There are 14 residues in the CDR3. From germline, CDR1 is SGHVS and CDR2 FNYEAQ. DNA of the CDR3: TGTGCCAGCAAAGGGGGGCTTGTCGACGGGGAGCTGTTTTTT. It yields the protein CASKGGLVDGELFF.

In its sample, this clonotype was seen a few times. This rearrangement joins TRBV10-3 to TRBJ2-7; D gene unclear. Germline CDR1 ENHRY, CDR2 SYGVKD. V lost 2 bases, J lost 7 bases, and 18 bases lay in between. The CDR3 is 15 amino acids. The CDR3 here is CAISEIGPGSQEQYF. The CDR3 DNA reads TGTGCCATCAGTGAGATCGGGCCAGGTAGTCAAGAGCAGTACTTC.

This clonotype was detected only once. V and J are TRBV28 and TRBJ2-3, with 7 bases lining up with TRBD1. Per germline, CDR1 MDHEN and CDR2 SYDVKM. This CDR3 has 13 residues. V trimming: 11 bases; J trimming: 1 base; junction bases outside the gene matches: 6. The CDR3: CAVQGVGTDTQYF. In nucleotides, the CDR3 is TGTGCCGTTCAGGGGGTTGGCACAGATACGCAGTATTTT.

The J gene is TRBJ2-5, the V gene TRBV27, with D perhaps given as TRBD1 or TRBD2 (5 bases each). Germline V gene sequence: CDR1 MNHEY, CDR2 SMNVEV (reference sequence). This CDR3 comprises 14 residues. The V and J ends lost 4 bases and 1 base respectively, with 10 bases between them. CDR3 DNA: TGTGCCAGCAGTTCCAGGGAGTTCCAAGAGACCCAGTACTTC. Residues: CASSSREFQETQYF.

There are many counts of this clonotype. The chain joins TRBV7-6 to TRBJ2-3; the match to TRBD1 covers 8 bases. Per germline, CDR1 SGHVS and CDR2 FNYEAQ. The CDR3 contains 17 residues. After removal of 5 bases from V and 5 bases from J, the junction contained 15 bases not matched to a gene. The CDR3 protein is CASSDRYRTGLVDTQYF. In DNA, the CDR3 is TGTGCCAGCAGCGACAGGTATCGGACAGGGCTTGTAGATACGCAGTATTTT.

This chain uses TRBV14 with TRBJ1-2; tentative D call: TRBD1 (5 bases). The CDR3 extends over 14 amino acids. Trimming left V 3 bases short and J 8 bases short, with 16 bases between. The germline V gene has CDR1 SGHDN and CDR2 FVKESK. The CDR3 DNA reads as TGTGCCAGCAGCCAGGGACGGGCAGGCGAGGGCTACACCTTC. Translation gives CASSQGRAGEGYTF.

This clonotype was seen repeatedly, ten times or more. The CDR3 DNA reads TGTGCCAGCAGCCCGACAGGGAACGAGCAGTACTTC. Amino acids: CASSPTGNEQYF. This rearrangement joins TRBV7-2 to TRBJ2-7, with 7 bases that match TRBD1. The germline CDR1 and CDR2 sequences are SGHTA and FQGNSA. V shed 5 bases, J shed 5 bases, and the junction held 3 bases outside the gene matches. The CDR3 is 12 residues long. The full variable domain, completed using reference TRBV7-2 and TRBJ2-7, is GAGVSQSPSNKVTEKGKDVELRCDPISGHTALYWYRQSLGQGLEFLIYFQGNSAPDKSGLPSDRFSAERTGGSVSTLTIQRTQQEDSAVYLCASSPTGNEQYFGPGTRLTVT.

Ten or more counts support this clonotype. The chain combines TRBV12-3 or TRBV12-4 with TRBJ2-7, with D perhaps TRBD1 (6 bases). The CDR3 has 14 amino acids. V was trimmed by 6 bases and J by 2 bases, leaving 14 bases between them. DNA of the CDR3: TGTGCCAGCAGAGAACAGGGTGGCCCCTACGAGCAGTACTTC. It yields the protein CASREQGGPYEQYF.

The gene calls are TRBV11-1 and TRBJ2-1, with TRBD2 matching 10 bases. Unmatched junction bases numbered 2, after V lost 3 bases and J lost 3 bases. The length of the CDR3 is 15 residues. Germline V gene data show CDR1 as SGHAT and CDR2 as FQDESV (reference sequence). The chain's CDR3 is CASSFERGGYNEQFF. CDR3 in DNA: TGTGCCAGCAGCTTCGAGCGGGGGGGCTACAATGAGCAGTTCTTC.

J is TRBJ2-5 and V is TRBV20-1; the match to TRBD2 covers 7 bases. With V trimmed by 6 bases and J by 1 base, 8 bases remained unmatched. Germline V lookup: CDR1 DFQATT, CDR2 SNEGSKA (reference sequence). The CDR3 runs to 14 residues. Here the CDR3 reads CSAWRGGSQETQYF. The CDR3, as DNA: TGCAGTGCATGGAGGGGAGGGTCCCAAGAGACCCAGTACTTC.

In its sample, this clonotype was seen a few times. The chain joins TRBV3-1 to TRBJ1-6; 12 bases match TRBD1. This CDR3 is built from 16 residues. V shed 4 bases, J shed 7 bases, and the junction held 5 bases outside the gene matches. Germline CDR1 is LGHDT and CDR2 is YNNKEL (reference sequence). CDR3 coding DNA: TGTGCCAGCAGCCGGGGGACAGGGGGCGTAAATTCACCCCTCCACTTT. Protein sequence: CASSRGTGGVNSPLHF.

DNA for the CDR3: TGTGCCAGCAGCGGACATACCGGCACCGGGGAGCTGTTTTTT. Protein sequence: CASSGHTGTGELFF. The chain joins TRBV6-1 to TRBJ2-2, with D possibly matching TRBD1 (5 bases). This CDR3 spans 14 amino acids. The germline V gene encodes CDR1 MNHNS and CDR2 SASEGT. Between the trimmed V and J ends, which lost 6 bases and 4 bases, there was a span of 12 bases.

This chain joins TRBV12-3 or TRBV12-4 and TRBJ1-5, with 9 bases matching TRBD1. V dropped 6 bases and J dropped 6; count of bases not matched to a gene: 9. This CDR3 has 15 amino acids. The CDR3 DNA is TGTGCCAGCAGCCGCACCAACAGGGGGCGTCAGCCCCAGCATTTT. Protein: CASSRTNRGRQPQHF.

The chain has TRBV12-5 and TRBJ2-7, with TRBD1 matching 8 bases. The CDR3 covers 13 residues. CDR1 is LGHNT and CDR2 is FRNRAP in the germline V gene. After removal of 1 base from V and 6 bases from J, the junction contained 2 bases not matched to a gene. Here the CDR3 DNA reads TGTGCTAGTGGTTTGGCTCAGGGGGCCGAGCAGTACGTC. Amino acid sequence: CASGLAQGAEQYV.

The chain joins TRBV12-3 or TRBV12-4 to TRBJ2-1; D remains ambiguous. CDR3 size: 12 residues. V was pared by 2 bases and J by 8 bases, with 7 bases between. The CDR3 sequence is CASSLRDYEQFF. CDR3 DNA sequence: TGTGCCAGCAGTTTAAGAGACTATGAGCAGTTCTTC.